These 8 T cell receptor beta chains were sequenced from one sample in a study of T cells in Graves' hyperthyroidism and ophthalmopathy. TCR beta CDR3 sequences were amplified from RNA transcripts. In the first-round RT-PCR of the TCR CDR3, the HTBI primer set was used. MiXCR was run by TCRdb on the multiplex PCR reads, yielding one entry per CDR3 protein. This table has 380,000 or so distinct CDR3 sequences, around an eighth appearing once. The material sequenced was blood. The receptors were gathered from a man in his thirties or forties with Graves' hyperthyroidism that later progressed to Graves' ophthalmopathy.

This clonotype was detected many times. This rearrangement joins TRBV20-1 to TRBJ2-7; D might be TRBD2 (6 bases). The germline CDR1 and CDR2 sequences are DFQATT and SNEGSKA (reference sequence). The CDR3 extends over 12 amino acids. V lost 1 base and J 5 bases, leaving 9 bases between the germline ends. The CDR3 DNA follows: TGCAGTGCTAGAGTATGGGGGGACGAGCAGTACTTC. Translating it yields CSARVWGDEQYF.

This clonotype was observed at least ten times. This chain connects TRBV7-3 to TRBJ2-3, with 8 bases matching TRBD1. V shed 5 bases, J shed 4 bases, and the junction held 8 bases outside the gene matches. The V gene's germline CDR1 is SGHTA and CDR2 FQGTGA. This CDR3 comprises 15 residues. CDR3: CASSPTGTGADTQYF. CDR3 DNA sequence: TGTGCCAGCAGCCCGACCGGGACAGGCGCAGATACGCAGTATTTT.

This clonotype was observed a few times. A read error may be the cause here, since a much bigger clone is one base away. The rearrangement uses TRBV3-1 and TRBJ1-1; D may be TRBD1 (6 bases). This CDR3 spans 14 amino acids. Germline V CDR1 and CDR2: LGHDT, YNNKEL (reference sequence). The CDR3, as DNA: TGTGCCAGCAGCCAATACAGGGATGAGACTGGAGCTTTCTTT. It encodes CASSQYRDETGAFF.

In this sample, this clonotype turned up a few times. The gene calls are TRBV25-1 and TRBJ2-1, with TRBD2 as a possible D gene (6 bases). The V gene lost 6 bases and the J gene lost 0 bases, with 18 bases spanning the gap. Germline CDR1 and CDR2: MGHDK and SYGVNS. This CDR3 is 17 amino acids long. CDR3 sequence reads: CASSPGGWGYSYNEQFF. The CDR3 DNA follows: TGTGCCAGCAGCCCTGGAGGGTGGGGGTACTCCTACAATGAGCAGTTCTTC.

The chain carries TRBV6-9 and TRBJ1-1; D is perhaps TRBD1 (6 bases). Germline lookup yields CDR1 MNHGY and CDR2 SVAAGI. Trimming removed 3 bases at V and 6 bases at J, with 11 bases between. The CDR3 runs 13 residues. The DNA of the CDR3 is TGTGCCAGCAGTTACTCTGGGGGGCCTGAAGCTTTCTTT. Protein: CASSYSGGPEAFF.

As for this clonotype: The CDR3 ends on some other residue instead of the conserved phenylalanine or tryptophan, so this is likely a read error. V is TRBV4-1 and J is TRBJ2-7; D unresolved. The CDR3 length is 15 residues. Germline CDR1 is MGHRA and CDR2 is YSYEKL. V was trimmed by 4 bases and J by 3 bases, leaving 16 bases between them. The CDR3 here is CASSPLWLLGYEQYL. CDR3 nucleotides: TGCGCCAGCAGCCCCCTCTGGTTGTTGGGCTACGAGCAGTACCTC.

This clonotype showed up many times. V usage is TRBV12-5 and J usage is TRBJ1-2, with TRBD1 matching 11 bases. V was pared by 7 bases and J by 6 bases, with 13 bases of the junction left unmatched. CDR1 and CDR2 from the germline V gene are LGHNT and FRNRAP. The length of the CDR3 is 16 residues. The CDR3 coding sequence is TGTGCTAGTGCCCCAACAAGGGACAGGGGGAAGGATGGCTACACCTTC. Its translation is CASAPTRDRGKDGYTF.

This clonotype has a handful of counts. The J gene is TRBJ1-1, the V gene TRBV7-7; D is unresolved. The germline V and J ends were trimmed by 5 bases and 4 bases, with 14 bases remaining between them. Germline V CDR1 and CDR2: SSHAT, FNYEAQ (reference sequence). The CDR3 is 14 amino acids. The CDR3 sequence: CASSPGPVGTEAFF. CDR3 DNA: TGTGCCAGCAGCCCAGGACCCGTAGGCACTGAAGCTTTCTTT. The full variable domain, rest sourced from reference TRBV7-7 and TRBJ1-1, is GAGVSQSPRYKVTKRGQDVTLRCDPISSHATLYWYQQALGQGPEFLTYFNYEAQPDKSGLPSDRFSAERPEGSISTLTIQRTEQRDSAMYRCASSPGPVGTEAFFGQGTRLTVV.